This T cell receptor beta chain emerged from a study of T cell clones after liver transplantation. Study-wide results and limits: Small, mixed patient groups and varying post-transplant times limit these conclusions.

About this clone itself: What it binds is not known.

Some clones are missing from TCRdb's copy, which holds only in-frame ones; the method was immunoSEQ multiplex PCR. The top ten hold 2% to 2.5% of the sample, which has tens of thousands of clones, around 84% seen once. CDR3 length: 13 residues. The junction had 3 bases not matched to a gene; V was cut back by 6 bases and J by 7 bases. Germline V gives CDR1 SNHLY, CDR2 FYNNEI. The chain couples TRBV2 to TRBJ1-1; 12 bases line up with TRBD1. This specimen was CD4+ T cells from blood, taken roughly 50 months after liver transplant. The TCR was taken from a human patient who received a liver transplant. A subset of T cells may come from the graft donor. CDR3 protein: CASRGTGGSEAFF. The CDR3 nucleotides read TGTGCCAGCAGGGGGACAGGGGGCAGTGAAGCTTTCTTT. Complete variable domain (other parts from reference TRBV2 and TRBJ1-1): EPEVTQTPSHQVTQMGQEVILRCVPISNHLYFYWYRQILGQKVEFLVSFYNNEISEKSEIFDDQFSVERPDGSNFTLKIRSTKLEDSAMYFCASRGTGGSEAFFGQGTRLTVV.